The sequence of this T cell receptor (beta chain) was determined in a study of human T cells and chemical hapten exposure. About the study: Skin of the upper inner arm, roughly 2 cm by roughly 2 cm, received 2% DPC for sensitization. Mostly female patients had alopecia areata, totalis or universalis.

This clonotype was detected only a few times. The CDR3 totals 14 residues. With 2 bases removed from V and 8 bases from J, the gap between germline ends came to 15 bases. TCRdb used MiXCR to reprocess the RACE reads, holding one entry per CDR3 protein. The repertoire holds under 200,000 distinct CDR3 sequences, with 25% to 30% as singletons. Time point noted: pre-sensitization, week 0. Treatment given: therapeutic diphenylcyclopropenone sensitization with weekly scalp DPC. Every patch test was put on after a blood sample was taken. The V gene is TRBV12-3 or TRBV12-4, the J gene TRBJ1-2, with a tentative D call TRBD1 (5 bases). The origin of this receptor is a woman aged 30 to 39 with alopecia areata. Some clones in this sample may be carry-over from other donors' samples. Sequenced material: whole blood, taken in connection with sensitization to the hapten diphenylcyclopropenone (DPC). The CDR3 loop reads CASSLSQGTKGYTF. CDR3 nucleotide sequence: TGTGCCAGCAGTTTAAGTCAGGGCACGAAAGGCTACACCTTC.